This TCR beta chain derives from a study of cytomegalovirus exposure and HLA in healthy donors. V lost 2 bases and J lost 5, with 12 bases in between. CDR3 length: 15 residues. Per germline, CDR1 KGHSH and CDR2 LQKENI. Researchers ran the PCR with 60 Vbeta and 13 Jbeta primers. Data came from immunoSEQ multiplex PCR; TCRdb stores just in-frame clones and leaves some out. This sample yields around 180,000 clones, of which around 80% are seen a single time; approximately 6.8% belongs to the top ten. Sequenced input: PBMCs. This rearrangement joins TRBV18 to TRBJ2-2, with D possibly TRBD1 on 6 matching bases. The TCR sequence derives from a man in his thirties or forties in good health and CMV-seropositive. For the CDR3, the DNA is TGTGCCAGCTCACCAGAGGACAGTTCAACCGGGGAGCTGTTTTTT. This encodes CASSPEDSSTGELFF.